The clone carrying this T cell receptor beta chain was found a few times. The target antigen is unknown. The data are from a study of T-cell reconstitution after alpha-beta-depleted transplantation in children. The germline V gene encodes CDR1 LNHNV and CDR2 YYDKDF (reference sequence). This CDR3 has 14 residues. V trimming: 0 bases; J trimming: 3 bases; junction bases outside the gene matches: 2. Study-wide results and caveats: Some patients' high day-60 TCRbeta diversity was attributed to recipient cells surviving conditioning.

Library preparation (for TCRbeta) was performed with unique molecular identifiers. TCRdb processed the PCR reads anew with MiXCR; each CDR3 protein has one entry. The table lists approximately 220,000 distinct CDR3 sequences, under 20% of them singletons. The sequence was obtained from a male patient aged 2-15 years who had a stem cell transplant for acute lymphoblastic leukemia, so the T cells may come from the graft donor. This chain links TRBV15 with TRBJ2-7, with 7 bases that match TRBD2. The source material was PBMCs, mostly from graft donor cells, sampled 360 days after TCRalphabeta/CD19-depleted stem cell transplant. In nucleotides, the CDR3 is TGTGCCACCAGCAGAGATGGGGGGGACTACGAGCAGTACTTC. Its protein product is CATSRDGGDYEQYF.